The 17 T cell receptor beta chains listed next were all sequenced from one sample in a study of multiple sclerosis patients with progressive multifocal leukoencephalopathy. Stated time point: approximately 12 months of natalizumab therapy. Only in-frame clones appear in the TCRdb table, and some are missing; sequencing was by immunoSEQ multiplex PCR. The profile shows around 30,000 clones, around 89% of them singletons. Sequenced here: PBMCs, sampled from a patient treated with natalizumab. Receptors originate from a human donor with multiple sclerosis.

The rearrangement links TRBV19 to TRBJ1-2; D is possibly TRBD1 (6 bases). Germline V gene lookup returns CDR1 LNHDA and CDR2 SQIVND (reference sequence). This CDR3 is built from 16 residues. Trimming removed 1 base from V and 4 bases from J, with 16 bases in between. DNA of the CDR3: TGTGCCAGTAGTATAGTATCCAGGGGATTCCGCTATGGCTACACCTTC. Translating gives CASSIVSRGFRYGYTF.

The rearrangement joins TRBV19 to TRBJ1-5, with unresolved D. The germline V gene encodes CDR1 LNHDA and CDR2 SQIVND (reference sequence). Trimming took 6 bases from V and 4 from J, leaving 22 bases between them. This CDR3 spans 17 amino acids. CDR3 sequence reads: CASRKGPGDPGNQPQHF. DNA for the CDR3: TGTGCCAGTAGAAAGGGCCCCGGGGATCCGGGGAATCAGCCCCAGCATTTT.

As DNA, the CDR3 is TGTGCCAGCAGCCCACTAGCGGGGTACACCGGGGAGCTGTTTTTT. Protein sequence: CASSPLAGYTGELFF. The V call is TRBV6-5, the J call TRBJ2-2; 10 bases fit TRBD2. V was clipped by 6 bases and J by 3 bases; unmatched bases: 4. The CDR3 totals 15 residues. CDR1 MNHEY and CDR2 SVGAGI come from the germline V gene.

The chain has TRBV28 and TRBJ2-2; D is uncertain. Germline-derived CDR1 and CDR2 are MDHEN and SYDVKM. Trimming stripped 8 bases from V and 4 bases from J, with 8 bases between. CDR3 length equals 12 residues. As DNA, the CDR3 is TGTGCCAGCGACCGAGCCACCGGGGAGCTGTTTTTT. It specifies CASDRATGELFF.

The V and J genes are TRBV5-1 and TRBJ1-2; a weak D match, TRBD1 (5 bases). The CDR3 extends over 15 amino acids. Germline V gene lookup returns CDR1 SGHRS and CDR2 YFSETQ. The germline V and J ends were trimmed by 3 bases and 4 bases, with 16 bases remaining between them. The CDR3 DNA reads as TGCGCCAGCAGCTCGCGCCGGGGGGAGGCCTATGGCTACACCTTC. Translating it yields CASSSRRGEAYGYTF.

A few counts support this clone. This chain uses TRBV11-2 with TRBJ1-4; no clear D. The CDR3 contains 15 residues. Germline V gene lookup returns CDR1 SGHAT and CDR2 FQNNGV. The ends were cut back, 5 bases at V and 2 bases at J, with 12 bases in the middle. This chain's CDR3 is CASSPTLNTNEKLFF. The CDR3 nucleotides read TGTGCCAGCAGCCCGACTCTAAATACTAATGAAAAACTGTTTTTT.

V usage is TRBV6-1 and J usage is TRBJ1-1; D is undetermined. The CDR3 is made up of 15 amino acids. V lost 2 bases to trimming and J lost 4 bases, with 14 bases between them. CDR1 and CDR2 (germline): MNHNS, SASEGT. CDR3 sequence reads: CASSELPAAGTEAFF. In DNA, the CDR3 is TGTGCCAGCAGTGAACTCCCAGCGGCTGGCACTGAAGCTTTCTTT.

This clone was observed once. This chain links TRBV4-2 with TRBJ1-1, with 10 bases aligning to TRBD1. This CDR3 spans 16 amino acids. Germline V lookup: CDR1 LGHNA, CDR2 YNFKEQ. V shed 4 bases, J shed 7 bases, and the junction held 12 bases outside the gene matches. The CDR3 DNA sequence: TGTGCCAGCAGCCTTTCTGCGGGACAGGGGCTGCTTGAAGCTTTCTTT. It specifies CASSLSAGQGLLEAFF.

The V call is TRBV27, the J call TRBJ1-1; tentatively, D is TRBD1 (5 bases). This CDR3 region has 14 residues. V was clipped by 5 bases and J by 1 base, with 11 bases between them. Germline CDR1 is MNHEY and CDR2 is SMNVEV (reference sequence). CDR3 loop: CASSPGTANTEAFF. The CDR3 DNA is TGTGCCAGCAGTCCCGGGACTGCGAACACTGAAGCTTTCTTT.

V and J are TRBV6-4 and TRBJ2-3; TRBD1 is a possible D gene (5 bases). Germline V lookup: CDR1 MRHNA, CDR2 SNTAGT. This CDR3 has 15 amino acids. V lost 4 bases to trimming and J lost 0 bases, with 11 bases between them. The CDR3 protein is CASSAQVSSTDTQYF. In DNA, the CDR3 is TGTGCCAGCAGTGCACAGGTTTCTAGCACAGATACGCAGTATTTT.

In this sample, this clone turned up once. This chain connects TRBV2 to TRBJ2-2; possibly TRBD1 for D (6 bases). The CDR3 is made up of 15 amino acids. Germline V lookup: CDR1 SNHLY, CDR2 FYNNEI. The V and J ends lost 2 bases and 6 bases respectively, with 13 bases between them. The CDR3 is CASSERIGGAGELFF. As DNA, the CDR3 is TGTGCCAGCAGTGAAAGGATTGGGGGCGCCGGGGAGCTGTTTTTT. Variable domain in full (rest from reference TRBV2 and TRBJ2-2): EPEVTQTPSHQVTQMGQEVILRCVPISNHLYFYWYRQILGQKVEFLVSFYNNEISEKSEIFDDQFSVERPDGSNFTLKIRSTKLEDSAMYFCASSERIGGAGELFFGEGSRLTVL.

The chain combines TRBV6-1 with TRBJ1-6; D not resolved. The ends were cut back, 3 bases at V and 4 bases at J, with 22 bases in the middle. This CDR3 is 19 amino acids long. Germline CDR1 and CDR2: MNHNS and SASEGT. The CDR3 protein is CASSDHHLIRRSYNSPLHF. In DNA, the CDR3 is TGTGCCAGCAGTGACCACCATCTCATCAGACGGTCGTATAATTCACCCCTCCACTTT.

This sequence joins TRBV7-3 and TRBJ2-1; TRBD1 matches at 7 bases. V lost 4 bases, J lost 2 bases, and 8 bases stayed unmatched. Germline CDR1 SGHTA, CDR2 FQGTGA. There are 16 residues in the CDR3. The CDR3 DNA reads TGTGCCAGCAGCTCGACAGGGAAGGGTACCTACAATGAGCAGTTCTTC. As protein: CASSSTGKGTYNEQFF.

The J gene is TRBJ2-5, the V gene TRBV6-4, with a possible D match to TRBD1 (5 bases). The germline CDR1 and CDR2 sequences are MRHNA and SNTAGT. Between the trimmed V and J ends, which lost 6 bases and 7 bases, there was a span of 15 bases. The CDR3 spans 13 residues. The CDR3 loop reads CASRGIGAGTQYF. The CDR3 DNA is TGTGCCAGCAGGGGGATAGGGGCTGGGACCCAGTACTTC.

V usage is TRBV2 and J usage is TRBJ1-1; D gene unclear. This CDR3 spans 13 amino acids. Trimming shortened V by 0 bases and J by 10 bases, and 12 bases separated the two germline ends. CDR1 is SNHLY and CDR2 is FYNNEI in the germline V gene. CDR3 bases: TGTGCCAGCAGTGAAGCCGACCTCCCGAGAGCTTTCTTT. Translation: CASSEADLPRAFF.

This chain links TRBV29-1 with TRBJ2-3, with 11 bases aligning to TRBD1. CDR1 and CDR2 from the germline V gene are SQVTM and ANQGSEA. The CDR3 is made up of 14 amino acids. V trimming: 4 bases; J trimming: 4 bases; junction bases outside the gene matches: 4. The CDR3 reads CSVGRTGGADTQYF. The CDR3 DNA is TGCAGCGTTGGAAGGACAGGGGGCGCAGATACGCAGTATTTT.

The gene calls are TRBV28 and TRBJ1-5, with D perhaps matching TRBD1 (5 bases). This CDR3 region has 15 residues. Germline lookup yields CDR1 MDHEN and CDR2 SYDVKM. V was shortened by 6 bases and J by 7 bases, with 19 bases between the two germline ends. Written as DNA, the CDR3 is TGTGCCAGCAGCCTCCGGGGGGAAATAAGGCAGCCCCAGCATTTT. Amino acid sequence: CASSLRGEIRQPQHF. Combining the CDR3 with reference TRBV28 and TRBJ1-5 gives the whole variable domain DVKVTQSSRYLVKRTGEKVFLECVQDMDHENMFWYRQDPGLGLRLIYFSYDVKMKEKGDIPEGYSVSREKKERFSLILESASTNQTSMYLCASSLRGEIRQPQHFGDGTRLSIL.